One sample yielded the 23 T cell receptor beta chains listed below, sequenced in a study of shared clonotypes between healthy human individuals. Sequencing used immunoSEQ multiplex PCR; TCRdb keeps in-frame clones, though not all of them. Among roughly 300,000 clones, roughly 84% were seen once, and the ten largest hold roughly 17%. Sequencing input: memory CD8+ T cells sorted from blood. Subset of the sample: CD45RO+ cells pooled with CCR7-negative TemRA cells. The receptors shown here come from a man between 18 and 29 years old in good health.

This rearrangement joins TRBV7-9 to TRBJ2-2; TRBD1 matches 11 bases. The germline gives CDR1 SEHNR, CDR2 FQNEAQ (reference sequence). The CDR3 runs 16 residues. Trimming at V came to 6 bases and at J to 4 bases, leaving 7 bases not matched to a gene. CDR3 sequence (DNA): TGTGCCAGCAGACATTCGGGACAGGGGGTCACCGGGGAGCTGTTTTTT. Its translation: CASRHSGQGVTGELFF.

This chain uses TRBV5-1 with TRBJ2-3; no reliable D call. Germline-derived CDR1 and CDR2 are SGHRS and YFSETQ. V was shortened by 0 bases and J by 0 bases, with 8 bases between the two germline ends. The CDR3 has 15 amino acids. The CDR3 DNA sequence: TGCGCCAGCAGCTTGGGGGTAGGGAGCACAGATACGCAGTATTTT. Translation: CASSLGVGSTDTQYF.

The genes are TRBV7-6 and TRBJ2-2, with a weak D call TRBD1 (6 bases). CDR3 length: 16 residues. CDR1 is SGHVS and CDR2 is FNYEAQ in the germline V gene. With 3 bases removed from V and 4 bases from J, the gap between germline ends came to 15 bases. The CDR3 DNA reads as TGTGCCAGCAGCTTCCTCACTACAGGGCCCACCGGGGAGCTGTTTTTT. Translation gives CASSFLTTGPTGELFF. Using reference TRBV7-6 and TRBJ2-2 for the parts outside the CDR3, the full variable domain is GAGVSQSPRYKVTKRGQDVALRCDPISGHVSLYWYRQALGQGPEFLTYFNYEAQQDKSGLPNDRFSAERPEGSISTLTIQRTEQRDSAMYRCASSFLTTGPTGELFFGEGSRLTVL.

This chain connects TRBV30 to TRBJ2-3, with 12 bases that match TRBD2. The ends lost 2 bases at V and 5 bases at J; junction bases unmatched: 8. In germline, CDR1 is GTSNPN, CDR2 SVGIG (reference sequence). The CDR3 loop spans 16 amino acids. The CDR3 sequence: CAWSSLPGLAGDTQYF. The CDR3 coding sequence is TGTGCCTGGAGTTCTTTACCGGGACTAGCGGGAGATACGCAGTATTTT.

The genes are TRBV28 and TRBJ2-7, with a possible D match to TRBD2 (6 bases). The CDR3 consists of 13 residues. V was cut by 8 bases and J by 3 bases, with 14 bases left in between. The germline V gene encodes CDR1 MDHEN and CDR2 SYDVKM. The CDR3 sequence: CASGGVEFYEQYF. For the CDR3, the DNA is TGTGCCAGCGGCGGGGTCGAATTCTACGAGCAGTACTTC.

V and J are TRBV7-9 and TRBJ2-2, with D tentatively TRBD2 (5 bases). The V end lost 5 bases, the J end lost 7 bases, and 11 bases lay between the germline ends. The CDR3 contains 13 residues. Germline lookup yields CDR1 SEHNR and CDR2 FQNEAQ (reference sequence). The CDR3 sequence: CASSRGNIGELFF. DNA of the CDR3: TGTGCCAGCAGCCGGGGTAATATCGGGGAGCTGTTTTTT.

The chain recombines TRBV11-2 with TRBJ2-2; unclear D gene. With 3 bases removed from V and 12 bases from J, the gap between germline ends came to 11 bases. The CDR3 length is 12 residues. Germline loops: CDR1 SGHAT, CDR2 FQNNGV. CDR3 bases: TGTGCCAGCAGCTTGCTTGGTGGACAGCTGTTTTTT. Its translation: CASSLLGGQLFF.

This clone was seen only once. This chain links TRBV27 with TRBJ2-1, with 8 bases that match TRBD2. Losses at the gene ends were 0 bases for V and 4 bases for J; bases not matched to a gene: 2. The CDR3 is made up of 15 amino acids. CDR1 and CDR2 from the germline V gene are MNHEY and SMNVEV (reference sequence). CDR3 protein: CASSLSIAGYNEQFF. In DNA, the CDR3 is TGTGCCAGCAGTTTATCCATAGCGGGATACAATGAGCAGTTCTTC.

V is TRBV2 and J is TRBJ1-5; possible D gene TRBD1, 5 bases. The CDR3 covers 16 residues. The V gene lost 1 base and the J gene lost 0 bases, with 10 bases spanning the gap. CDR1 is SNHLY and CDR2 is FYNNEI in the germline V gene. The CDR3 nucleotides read TGTGCCAGCAGTGAAGGACAGATTTATAGCAATCAGCCCCAGCATTTT. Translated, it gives CASSEGQIYSNQPQHF.

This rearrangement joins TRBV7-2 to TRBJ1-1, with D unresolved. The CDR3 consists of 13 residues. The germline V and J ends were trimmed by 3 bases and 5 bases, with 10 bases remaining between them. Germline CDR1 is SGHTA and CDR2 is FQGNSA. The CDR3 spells CASSFVEWTEAFF. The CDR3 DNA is TGTGCCAGCAGCTTTGTCGAGTGGACTGAAGCTTTCTTT.

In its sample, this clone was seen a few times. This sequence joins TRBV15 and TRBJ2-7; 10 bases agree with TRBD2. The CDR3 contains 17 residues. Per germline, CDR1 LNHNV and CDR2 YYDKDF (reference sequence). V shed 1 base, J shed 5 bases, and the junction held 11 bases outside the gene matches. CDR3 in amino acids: CATSRGWGSGRGHEQYF. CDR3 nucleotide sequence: TGTGCCACCAGCAGAGGATGGGGCAGCGGGAGGGGGCACGAGCAGTACTTC.

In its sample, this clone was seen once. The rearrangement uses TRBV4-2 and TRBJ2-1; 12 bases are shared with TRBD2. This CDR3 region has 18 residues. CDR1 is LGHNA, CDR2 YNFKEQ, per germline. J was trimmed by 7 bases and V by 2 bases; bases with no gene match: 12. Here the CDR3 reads CASSQLWTSGTSSNEQFF. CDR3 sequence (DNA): TGTGCCAGCAGCCAACTTTGGACTAGCGGGACCAGTTCAAATGAGCAGTTCTTC.

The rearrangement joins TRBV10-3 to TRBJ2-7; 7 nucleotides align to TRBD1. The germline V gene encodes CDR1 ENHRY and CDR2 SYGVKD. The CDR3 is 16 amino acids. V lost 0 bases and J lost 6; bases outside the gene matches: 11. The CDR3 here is CAISESMETGNLEQYF. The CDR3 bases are TGTGCCATCAGTGAGTCGATGGAGACAGGGAATCTCGAGCAGTACTTC.

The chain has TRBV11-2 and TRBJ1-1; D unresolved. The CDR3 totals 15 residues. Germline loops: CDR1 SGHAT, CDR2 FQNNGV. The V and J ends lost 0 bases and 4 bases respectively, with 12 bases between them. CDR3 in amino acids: CASSLDLGAGTEAFF. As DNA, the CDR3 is TGTGCCAGCAGCTTAGATTTGGGAGCGGGCACTGAAGCTTTCTTT.

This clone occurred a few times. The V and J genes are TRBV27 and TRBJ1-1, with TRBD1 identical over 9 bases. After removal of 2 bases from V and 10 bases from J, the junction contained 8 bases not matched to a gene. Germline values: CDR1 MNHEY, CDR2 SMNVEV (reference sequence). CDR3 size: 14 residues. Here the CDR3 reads CASSLKPGTGTAFF. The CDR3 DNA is TGTGCCAGCAGTTTAAAGCCCGGGACAGGGACAGCTTTCTTT.

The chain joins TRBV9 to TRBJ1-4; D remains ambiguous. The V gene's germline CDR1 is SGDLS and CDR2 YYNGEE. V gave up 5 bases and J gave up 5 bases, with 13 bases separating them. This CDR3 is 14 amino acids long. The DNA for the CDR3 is TGTGCCAGCAGTCCAGTGGGTCAGAATGAAAAACTGTTTTTT. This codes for CASSPVGQNEKLFF. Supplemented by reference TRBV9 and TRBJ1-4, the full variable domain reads DSGVTQTPKHLITATGQRVTLRCSPRSGDLSVYWYQQSLDQGLQFLIQYYNGEERAKGNILERFSAQQFPDLHSELNLSSLELGDSALYFCASSPVGQNEKLFFGSGTQLSVL.

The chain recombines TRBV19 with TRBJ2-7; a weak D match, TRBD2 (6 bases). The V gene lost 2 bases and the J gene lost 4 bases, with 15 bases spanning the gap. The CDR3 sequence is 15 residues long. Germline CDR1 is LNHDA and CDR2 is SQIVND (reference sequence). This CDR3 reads CASSISQYGGYEQYF. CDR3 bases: TGTGCCAGTAGTATAAGTCAGTACGGGGGATACGAGCAGTACTTC.

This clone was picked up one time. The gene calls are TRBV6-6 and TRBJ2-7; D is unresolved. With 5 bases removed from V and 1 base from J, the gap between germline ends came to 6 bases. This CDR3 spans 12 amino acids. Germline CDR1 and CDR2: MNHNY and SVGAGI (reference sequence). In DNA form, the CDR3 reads TGTGCCAGCAGTCTAGTGTCCTACGAGCAGTACTTC. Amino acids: CASSLVSYEQYF.

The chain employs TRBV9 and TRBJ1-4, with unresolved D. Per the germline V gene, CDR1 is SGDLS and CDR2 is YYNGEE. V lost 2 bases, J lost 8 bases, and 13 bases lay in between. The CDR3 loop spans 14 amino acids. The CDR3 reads CASSVWLDPEKLFF. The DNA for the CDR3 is TGTGCCAGCAGCGTGTGGCTGGACCCGGAAAAACTGTTTTTT.

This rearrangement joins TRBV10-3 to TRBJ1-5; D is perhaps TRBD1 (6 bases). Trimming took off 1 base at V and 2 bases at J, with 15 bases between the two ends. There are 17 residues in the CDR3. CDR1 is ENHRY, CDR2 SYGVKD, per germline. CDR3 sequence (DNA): TGTGCCATCAGTGAGTTTTCCAGGGGTGAGGGCAATCAGCCCCAGCATTTT. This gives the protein CAISEFSRGEGNQPQHF.

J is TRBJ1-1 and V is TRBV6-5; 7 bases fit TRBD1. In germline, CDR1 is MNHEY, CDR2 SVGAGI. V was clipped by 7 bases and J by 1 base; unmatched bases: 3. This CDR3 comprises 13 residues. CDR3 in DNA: TGTGCCAGCACCAGGACAGGGAACACTGAAGCTTTCTTT. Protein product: CASTRTGNTEAFF.

The CDR3 DNA reads TGTGCCAGCAGCCAAGATCTTATAGCGGGGGGGGACGAGCAGTACTTC. Residues: CASSQDLIAGGDEQYF. V and J are TRBV4-2 and TRBJ2-7; 11 bases agree with TRBD2. This CDR3 is 16 amino acids long. Germline CDR1 is LGHNA and CDR2 is YNFKEQ. Trimming at V came to 0 bases and at J to 5 bases, leaving 6 bases not matched to a gene.

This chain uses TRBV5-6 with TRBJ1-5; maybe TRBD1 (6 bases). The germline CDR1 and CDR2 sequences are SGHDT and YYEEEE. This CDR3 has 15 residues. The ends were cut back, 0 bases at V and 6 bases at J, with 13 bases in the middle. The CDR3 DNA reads TGTGCCAGCAGCTTGGGTACAGGGCTAGGTCAGCCCCAGCATTTT. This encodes CASSLGTGLGQPQHF.